This entry lists 16 T cell receptor beta chains sequenced from one sample in a study of blood T cell repertoires in COVID-19. The assay was immunoSEQ multiplex PCR, and TCRdb's table has in-frame clones only and misses some. Among about 88,000 clones, over 80% were seen once, and the ten largest hold 11%. Material for sequencing was peripheral blood. Receptor source: a man older than 75 with acute or convalescent COVID-19.

The J gene is TRBJ1-2, the V gene TRBV7-9; D gene uncertain. Trimming removed 0 bases from V and 8 bases from J, with 16 bases in between. This CDR3 comprises 15 residues. Germline values: CDR1 SEHNR, CDR2 FQNEAQ (reference sequence). The CDR3 reads CASSLADIESHGYTF. CDR3 sequence (DNA): TGTGCCAGCAGCTTAGCTGACATCGAAAGTCACGGCTACACCTTC.

The chain combines TRBV7-8 with TRBJ1-5; 8 bases map to TRBD1. Germline CDR1 and CDR2: SGHVS and FQNEAQ. V lost 4 bases to trimming and J lost 4 bases; unmatched junction nucleotides: 3. CDR3 size: 14 residues. CDR3 in DNA: TGTGCCAGCAGCTCCACAGGGGGGAATCAGCCCCAGCATTTT. Translating gives CASSSTGGNQPQHF.

The CDR3 reads CASSSQQGRGYTF. CDR3 in DNA: TGTGCCAGCAGTTCCCAACAGGGTCGTGGCTACACCTTC. The rearrangement links TRBV12-3 or TRBV12-4 to TRBJ1-2; D is possibly TRBD1 (6 bases). Trimming cost V 4 bases and J 7 bases, with 13 bases left between them. CDR3 length: 13 amino acids.

This clone was detected once. The rearrangement links TRBV2 to TRBJ1-5, with a tentative D call TRBD1 (5 bases). The CDR3 is made up of 13 amino acids. Germline assignment: CDR1 SNHLY and CDR2 FYNNEI. V was shortened by 7 bases and J by 4 bases, with 11 bases between the two germline ends. The CDR3 DNA follows: TGTGCCAGCATGGCACAGGCGAATCAGCCCCAGCATTTT. Translating it yields CASMAQANQPQHF.

The chain couples TRBV18 to TRBJ1-3; D call uncertain. The CDR3 has 15 residues. Germline lookup yields CDR1 KGHSH and CDR2 LQKENI. The V end lost 5 bases, the J end lost 1 base, and 12 bases lay between the germline ends. CDR3 DNA sequence: TGTGCCAGCTCAGCGTTAGAGGTATCTGGAAACACCATATATTTT. Amino acids: CASSALEVSGNTIYF.

The table lists this clone with a count of one. The chain uses TRBV5-1 and TRBJ2-3; D is uncertain. This CDR3 is 13 amino acids long. Germline CDR1 reads SGHRS; CDR2 reads YFSETQ. V was pared by 0 bases and J by 4 bases, with 6 bases between. In nucleotides, the CDR3 is TGCGCCAGCAGCTTGGAACGGGCAGATACGCAGTATTTT. Protein product: CASSLERADTQYF.

The chain combines TRBV9 with TRBJ2-3, with a possible D match to TRBD1 (6 bases). There are 17 residues in the CDR3. V gave up 3 bases and J gave up 0 bases, with 17 bases separating them. Looked up from germline, CDR1 is SGDLS and CDR2 is YYNGEE. The CDR3 coding sequence is TGTGCCAGCAGCGCTACACACAGGGCGACGAGCACAGATACGCAGTATTTT. Residues: CASSATHRATSTDTQYF.

The gene calls are TRBV11-2 and TRBJ1-1, with unresolved D. Germline V CDR1 and CDR2: SGHAT, FQNNGV. The CDR3 loop spans 15 amino acids. Between the trimmed V and J ends, which lost 2 bases and 6 bases, there was a span of 16 bases. The CDR3 nucleotides are TGTGCCAGCAGCTTATCCTCCGCCTCGTACTCTGAAGCTTTCTTT. The encoded protein is CASSLSSASYSEAFF. Full variable domain (remainder filled in from reference TRBV11-2 and TRBJ1-1): EAGVAQSPRYKIIEKRQSVAFWCNPISGHATLYWYQQILGQGPKLLIQFQNNGVVDDSQLPKDRFSAERLKGVDSTLKIQPAKLEDSAVYLCASSLSSASYSEAFFGQGTRLTVV.

This clone appeared once. The rearrangement links TRBV7-2 to TRBJ2-2, with 10 nucleotides matching TRBD1. Germline V gene sequence: CDR1 SGHTA, CDR2 FQGNSA. The CDR3 totals 17 residues. V was pared by 2 bases and J by 7 bases, with 10 bases of the junction left unmatched. The CDR3: CASSLLAGTGASGELFF. The CDR3, as DNA: TGTGCCAGCAGCTTATTGGCCGGGACAGGGGCGAGCGGGGAGCTGTTTTTT.

The chain combines TRBV7-9 with TRBJ1-1; 9 bases align to TRBD1. The CDR3 spans 14 residues. V trimming: 3 bases; J trimming: 5 bases; junction bases outside the gene matches: 4. CDR1 SEHNR and CDR2 FQNEAQ come from the germline V gene (reference sequence). Written as DNA, the CDR3 is TGTGCCAGCAGCTTGCCCGGACAGGGGACTGAAGCTTTCTTT. It codes for CASSLPGQGTEAFF.

This clone was observed a single time. The chain is built from TRBV9 and TRBJ2-1; TRBD1 agrees at 9 bases. Germline V gene data show CDR1 as SGDLS and CDR2 as YYNGEE. V shed 2 bases and J 4 bases; nucleotides not matched to a gene: 1. The CDR3 extends over 14 amino acids. Here the CDR3 DNA reads TGTGCCAGCAGCGTCGGGACAGGGTACAATGAGCAGTTCTTC. Translated, it gives CASSVGTGYNEQFF.

The sample holds a few counts of this clone. This sequence joins TRBV20-1 and TRBJ2-2; the match to TRBD2 covers 9 bases. V trimming: 6 bases; J trimming: 4 bases; junction bases outside the gene matches: 6. Germline V lookup: CDR1 DFQATT, CDR2 SNEGSKA (reference sequence). The CDR3 spans 14 residues. The CDR3 bases are TGCAGTGCGAGTAGCGGGAGTGGCACCGGGGAGCTGTTTTTT. This encodes CSASSGSGTGELFF.

The chain carries TRBV5-1 and TRBJ1-2; no clear D gene. The V end lost 4 bases, the J end lost 4 bases, and 17 bases lay between the germline ends. The germline gives CDR1 SGHRS, CDR2 YFSETQ. The CDR3 covers 15 residues. The CDR3 is CASSPRREPGYGYTF. CDR3 DNA sequence: TGCGCCAGCAGCCCCCGGAGGGAGCCCGGCTATGGCTACACCTTC. The whole variable domain, filled in from reference TRBV5-1 and TRBJ1-2, reads KAGVTQTPRYLIKTRGQQVTLSCSPISGHRSVSWYQQTPGQGLQFLFEYFSETQRNKGNFPGRFSGRQFSNSRSEMNVSTLELGDSALYLCASSPRREPGYGYTFGSGTRLTVV.

The rearrangement uses TRBV7-2 and TRBJ1-5, with D possibly being TRBD1 (6 bases). The CDR3 length is 15 residues. From germline, CDR1 is SGHTA and CDR2 FQGNSA. V lost 1 base, J lost 0 bases, and 7 bases lay in between. The chain's CDR3 is CASSLEGVSNQPQHF. The DNA for the CDR3 is TGTGCCAGCAGCTTAGAGGGGGTTAGCAATCAGCCCCAGCATTTT.

The V call is TRBV9, the J call TRBJ2-3, with 8 positions matching TRBD2. CDR1 and CDR2 from the germline V gene are SGDLS and YYNGEE. Trimming cost V 4 bases and J 3 bases; bases outside gene matches: 10. This CDR3 contains 16 residues. The CDR3 coding sequence is TGTGCCAGCAGCCCGATACGGGGGGGGTGGACAGATACGCAGTATTTT. This sequence encodes CASSPIRGGWTDTQYF.

The rearrangement joins TRBV7-3 to TRBJ2-1; TRBD1 matches at 11 bases. Per the germline V gene, CDR1 is SGHTA and CDR2 is FQGTGA. CDR3 size: 16 residues. With V trimmed by 5 bases and J by 4 bases, 7 bases remained unmatched. The CDR3 reads CASSAGTGGSYNEQFF. The CDR3 DNA reads TGTGCCAGCAGCGCCGGGACAGGGGGGAGTTACAATGAGCAGTTCTTC.